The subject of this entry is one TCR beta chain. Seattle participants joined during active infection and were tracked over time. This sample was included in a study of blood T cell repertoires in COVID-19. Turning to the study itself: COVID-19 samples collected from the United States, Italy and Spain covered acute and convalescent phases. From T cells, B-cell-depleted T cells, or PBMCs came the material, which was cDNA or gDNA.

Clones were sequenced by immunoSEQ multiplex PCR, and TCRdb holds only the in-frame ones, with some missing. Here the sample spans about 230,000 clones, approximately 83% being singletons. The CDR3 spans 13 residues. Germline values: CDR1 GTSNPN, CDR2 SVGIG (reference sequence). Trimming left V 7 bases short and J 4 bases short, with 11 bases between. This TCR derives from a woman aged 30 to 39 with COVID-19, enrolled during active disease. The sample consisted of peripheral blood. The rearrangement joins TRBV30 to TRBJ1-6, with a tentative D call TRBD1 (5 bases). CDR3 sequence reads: CALTGIYNSPLHF. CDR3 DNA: TGTGCCTTAACAGGAATTTATAATTCACCCCTCCACTTT.